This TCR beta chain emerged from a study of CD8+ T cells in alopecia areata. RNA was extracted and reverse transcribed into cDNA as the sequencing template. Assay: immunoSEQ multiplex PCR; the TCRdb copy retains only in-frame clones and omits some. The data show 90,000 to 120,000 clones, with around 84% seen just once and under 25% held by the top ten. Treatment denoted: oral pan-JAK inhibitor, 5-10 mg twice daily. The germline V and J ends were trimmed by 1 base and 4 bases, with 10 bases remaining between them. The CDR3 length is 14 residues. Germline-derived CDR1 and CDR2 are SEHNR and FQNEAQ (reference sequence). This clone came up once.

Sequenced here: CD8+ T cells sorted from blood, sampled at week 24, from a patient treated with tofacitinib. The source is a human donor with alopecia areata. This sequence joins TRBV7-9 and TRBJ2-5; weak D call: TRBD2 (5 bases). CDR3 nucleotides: TGTGCCAGCAGCTTAGGAGGGATCCTAGAGACCCAGTACTTC. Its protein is CASSLGGILETQYF.